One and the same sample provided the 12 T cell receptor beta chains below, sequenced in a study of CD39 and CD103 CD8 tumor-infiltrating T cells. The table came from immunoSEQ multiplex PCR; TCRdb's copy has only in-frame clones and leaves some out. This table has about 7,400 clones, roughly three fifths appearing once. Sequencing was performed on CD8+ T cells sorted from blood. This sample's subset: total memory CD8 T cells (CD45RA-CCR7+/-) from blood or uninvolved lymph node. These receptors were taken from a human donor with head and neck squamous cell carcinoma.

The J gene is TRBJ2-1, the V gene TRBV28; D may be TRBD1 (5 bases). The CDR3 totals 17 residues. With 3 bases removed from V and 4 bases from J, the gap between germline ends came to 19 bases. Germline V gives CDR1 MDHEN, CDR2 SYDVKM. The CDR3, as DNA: TGTGCCAGCAGTTTCACCCCGACAGTTTGGGAATACAATGAGCAGTTCTTC. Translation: CASSFTPTVWEYNEQFF. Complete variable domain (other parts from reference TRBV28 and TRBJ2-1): DVKVTQSSRYLVKRTGEKVFLECVQDMDHENMFWYRQDPGLGLRLIYFSYDVKMKEKGDIPEGYSVSREKKERFSLILESASTNQTSMYLCASSFTPTVWEYNEQFFGPGTRLTVL.

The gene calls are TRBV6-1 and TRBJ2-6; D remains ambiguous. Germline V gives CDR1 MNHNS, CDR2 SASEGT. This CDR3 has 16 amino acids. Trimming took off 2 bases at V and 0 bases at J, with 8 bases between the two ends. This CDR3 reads CASSEWVASGANVLTF. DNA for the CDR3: TGTGCCAGCAGTGAATGGGTAGCCTCTGGGGCCAACGTCCTGACTTTC.

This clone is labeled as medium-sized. This chain's CDR3 is CASSLGQGAETQYF. In nucleotides, the CDR3 is TGCGCCAGCAGCTTGGGACAGGGTGCAGAGACCCAGTACTTC. The genes are TRBV5-1 and TRBJ2-5; TRBD1 agrees at 7 bases. V lost 0 bases, J lost 4 bases, and 3 bases stayed unmatched. CDR1 is SGHRS and CDR2 is YFSETQ in the germline V gene. The CDR3 spans 14 residues.

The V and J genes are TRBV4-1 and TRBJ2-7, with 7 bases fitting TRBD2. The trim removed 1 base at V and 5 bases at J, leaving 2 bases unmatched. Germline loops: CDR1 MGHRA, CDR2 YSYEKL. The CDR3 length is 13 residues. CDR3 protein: CASSQAGRDEQYF. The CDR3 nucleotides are TGCGCCAGCAGCCAAGCAGGGAGGGACGAGCAGTACTTC.

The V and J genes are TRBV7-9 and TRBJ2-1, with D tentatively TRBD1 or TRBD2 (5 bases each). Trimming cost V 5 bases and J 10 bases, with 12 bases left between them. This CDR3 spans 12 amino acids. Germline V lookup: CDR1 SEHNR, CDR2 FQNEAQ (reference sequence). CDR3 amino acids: CASSPPREEQFF. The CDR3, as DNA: TGTGCCAGCAGCCCCCCCAGGGAGGAGCAGTTCTTC.

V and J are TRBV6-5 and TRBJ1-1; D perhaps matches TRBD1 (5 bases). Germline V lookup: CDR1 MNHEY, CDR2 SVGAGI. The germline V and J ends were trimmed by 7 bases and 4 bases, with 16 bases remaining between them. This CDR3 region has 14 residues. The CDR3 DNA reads TGTGCCAGCAACGGCCCCGAGGGGAGCACTGAAGCTTTCTTT. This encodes CASNGPEGSTEAFF.

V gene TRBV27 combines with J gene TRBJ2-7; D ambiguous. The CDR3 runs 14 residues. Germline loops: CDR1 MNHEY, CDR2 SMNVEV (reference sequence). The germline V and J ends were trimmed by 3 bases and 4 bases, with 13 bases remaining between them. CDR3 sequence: CASSFNPSTYEQYF. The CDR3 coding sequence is TGTGCCAGCAGTTTTAACCCCTCGACTTACGAGCAGTACTTC.

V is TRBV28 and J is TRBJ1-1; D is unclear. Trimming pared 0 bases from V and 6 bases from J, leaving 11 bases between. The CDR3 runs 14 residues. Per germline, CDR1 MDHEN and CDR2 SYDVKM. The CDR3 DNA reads TGTGCCAGCAGTTTATGGGGTGTCAACGCTGAAGCTTTCTTT. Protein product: CASSLWGVNAEAFF.

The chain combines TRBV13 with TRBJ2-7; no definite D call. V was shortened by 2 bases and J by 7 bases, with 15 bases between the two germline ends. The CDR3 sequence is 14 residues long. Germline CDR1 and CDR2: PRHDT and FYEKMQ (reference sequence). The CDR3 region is CASSLSARSWEQYF. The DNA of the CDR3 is TGTGCCAGCAGCTTATCGGCCCGCTCGTGGGAGCAGTACTTC.

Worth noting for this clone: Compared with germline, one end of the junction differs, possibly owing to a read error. The CDR3 region has the DNA TGCGCCAGCAACGGACAGGGGACAGCCGGGGAGCTGTTTTTT. Its protein is CASNGQGTAGELFF. The chain joins TRBV9 to TRBJ2-2, with 9 nucleotides matching TRBD1. Germline V gene lookup returns CDR1 SGDLS and CDR2 YYNGEE. This CDR3 has 14 residues.

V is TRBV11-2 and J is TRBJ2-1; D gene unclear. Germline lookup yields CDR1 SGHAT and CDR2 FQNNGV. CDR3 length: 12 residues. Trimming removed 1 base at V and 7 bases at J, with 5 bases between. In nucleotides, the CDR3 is TGTGCCAGCAGCTTAGTCCGGAATGAGCAGTTCTTC. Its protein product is CASSLVRNEQFF.

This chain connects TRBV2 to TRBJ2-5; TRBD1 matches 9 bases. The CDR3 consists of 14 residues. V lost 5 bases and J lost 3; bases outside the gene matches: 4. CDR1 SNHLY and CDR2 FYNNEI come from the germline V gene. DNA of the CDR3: TGTGCCAGCAGTACCGGGACAGGGAAAGAGACCCAGTACTTC. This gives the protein CASSTGTGKETQYF.